Listed below are T cell receptor beta chains from one sample, sequenced in a study of regulatory T cells. Clones were read by immunoSEQ multiplex PCR, and TCRdb kept only the in-frame ones, dropping some. The sample comprises about 17,000 clones, 80% to 95% of which are singletons, and over 30% rests with the top ten. The sequencing input was CD8+ T cells sorted from blood. The receptors here all came from a person aged 18-29 years with CD3G deficiency. CDR3s include the opening cysteine and the closing phenylalanine or tryptophan. Fields, in order: D gene, J gene, CDR3 length, V gene, clone size, CDR3 DNA, CDR3 protein. A D gene is named only where the DNA matches it firmly. Size is stated for part of the rows, as once, few or many counts, or as a class when the clone is expanded.

- | TRBJ1-1 | 17 | TRBV13 | once | TGTGCCAGCAGCTTAAGTCAGGGGAAGGTAGGGAACACTGAAGCTTTCTTT | CASSLSQGKVGNTEAFF
TRBD1 | TRBJ1-2 | 15 | TRBV25-1 | once | TGTGCCAGCAGTGAATCAGGGGGCGCTTACTATGGCTACACCTTC | CASSESGGAYYGYTF
- | TRBJ1-5 | 12 | TRBV7-9 | - | TGTGCCAGCAGCTTGGAGAATCAGCCCCAGCATTTT | CASSLENQPQHF
- | TRBJ2-7 | 14 | TRBV5-1 | - | TGCGCCAGCAGCTGGAGTGCAGGGGACTACGAGCAGTACTTC | CASSWSAGDYEQYF
- | TRBJ2-1 | 13 | TRBV30 | - | TGTGCCTGGAGTGTCGGCGAGTACAATGAGCAGTTCTTC | CAWSVGEYNEQFF
- | TRBJ1-1 | 13 | TRBV21-1 | - | TGTGCCAGCAGCTTAGGAACAGGGACTGAAGCTTTCTTT | CASSLGTGTEAFF
- | TRBJ1-1 | 14 | TRBV4-1 | - | TGCGCCAGCAGCCAAGGGGGGTCGAACACTGAAGCTTTCTTT | CASSQGGSNTEAFF
- | TRBJ2-1 | 12 | TRBV6-1 | once | TGTGCCAGCAGTGAGGGCCACAATGAGCAGTTCTTC | CASSEGHNEQFF
- | TRBJ2-1 | 15 | TRBV9 | - | TGTGCCAGCAGCGTAGCGGGTAGCCCCTACAATGAGCAGTTCTTC | CASSVAGSPYNEQFF
- | TRBJ2-7 | 13 | TRBV27 | - | TGTGCCAGCAGTCCTACGATCCCCTACGAGCAGTACTTC | CASSPTIPYEQYF